This T cell receptor (beta chain) was recovered during a study of shared clonotypes between healthy human individuals. Study-level points and caveats: Represented genetic and exposure-history diversity was restricted by having few donors.

About this clone itself: Its antigen is undetermined. This is likely an artifact of a read error, given a far larger clone one base away.

Germline V gene sequence: CDR1 SNHLY, CDR2 FYNNEI. CDR3 length equals 14 residues. This was a deep-level run. The authors sequenced unsorted PBMC DNA on ten immunoSEQ deep assay plates. Original methodology: ImmunoSEQ output lacked quality scores and full-length reads, limiting matched filtering. Using immunoSEQ multiplex PCR, the repertoire was profiled, and TCRdb retains in-frame clones only, with some absent. That table gives V, J and clone size, and the DNA gave D and trimming. Found here are 450,000 or so clones, 70% to 80% of them singletons; the top ten hold 12%. This TCR was sampled from a woman aged 40 to 55 in good health. Some clones in this sample may be carry-over from other donors' samples. Sequences were obtained from PBMCs. The J gene is TRBJ1-5, the V gene TRBV2; D is undetermined. The DNA of the CDR3 is TGTGCCGGCAGTGAAGGGCAGAGAGGAAGGCCCCAGCATTTT. It codes for CAGSEGQRGRPQHF.